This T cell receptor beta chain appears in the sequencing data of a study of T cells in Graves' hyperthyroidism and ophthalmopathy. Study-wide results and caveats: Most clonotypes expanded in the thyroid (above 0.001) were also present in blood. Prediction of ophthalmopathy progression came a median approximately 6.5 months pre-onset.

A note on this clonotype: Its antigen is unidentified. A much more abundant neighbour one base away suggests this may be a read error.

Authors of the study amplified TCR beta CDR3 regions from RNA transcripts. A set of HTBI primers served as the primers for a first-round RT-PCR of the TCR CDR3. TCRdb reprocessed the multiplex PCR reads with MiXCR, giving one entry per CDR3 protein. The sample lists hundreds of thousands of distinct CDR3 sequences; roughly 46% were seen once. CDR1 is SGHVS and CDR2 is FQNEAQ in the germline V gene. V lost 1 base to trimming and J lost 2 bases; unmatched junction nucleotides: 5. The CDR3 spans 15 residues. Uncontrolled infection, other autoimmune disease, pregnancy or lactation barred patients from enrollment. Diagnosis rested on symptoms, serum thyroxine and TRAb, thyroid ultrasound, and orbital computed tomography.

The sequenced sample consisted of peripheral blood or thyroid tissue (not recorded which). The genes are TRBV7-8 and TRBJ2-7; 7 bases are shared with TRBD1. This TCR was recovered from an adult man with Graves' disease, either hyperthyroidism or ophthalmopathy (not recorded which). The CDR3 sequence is CASSLGTGGPYEQYF. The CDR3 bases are TGTGCCAGCAGCTTAGGGACAGGTGGTCCCTACGAGCAGTACTTC. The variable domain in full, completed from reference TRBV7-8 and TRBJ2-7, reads GAGVSQSPRYKVAKRGQDVALRCDPISGHVSLFWYQQALGQGPEFLTYFQNEAQLDKSGLPSDRFFAERPEGSVSTLKIQRTQQEDSAVYLCASSLGTGGPYEQYFGPGTRLTVT.